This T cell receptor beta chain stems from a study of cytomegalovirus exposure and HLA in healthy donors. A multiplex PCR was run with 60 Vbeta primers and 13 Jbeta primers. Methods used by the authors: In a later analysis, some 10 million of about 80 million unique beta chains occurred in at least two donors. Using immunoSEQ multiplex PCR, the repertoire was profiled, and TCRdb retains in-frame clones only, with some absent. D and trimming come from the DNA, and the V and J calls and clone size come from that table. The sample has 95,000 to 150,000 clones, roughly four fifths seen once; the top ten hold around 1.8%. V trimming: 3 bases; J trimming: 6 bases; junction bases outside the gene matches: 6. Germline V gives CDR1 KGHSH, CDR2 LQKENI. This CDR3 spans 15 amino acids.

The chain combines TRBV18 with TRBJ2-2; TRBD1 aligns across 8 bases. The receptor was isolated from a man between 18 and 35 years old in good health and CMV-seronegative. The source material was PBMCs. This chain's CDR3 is CASSPLSGGSGELFF. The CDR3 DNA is TGTGCCAGCTCACCTTTATCAGGGGGCTCCGGGGAGCTGTTTTTT. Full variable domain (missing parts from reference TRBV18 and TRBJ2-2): NAGVMQNPRHLVRRRGQEARLRCSPMKGHSHVYWYRQLPEEGLKFMVYLQKENIIDESGMPKERFSAEFPKEGPSILRIQQVVRGDSAAYFCASSPLSGGSGELFFGEGSRLTVL.